These T cell receptor beta chains were read from a single sample in a study of cytomegalovirus exposure and HLA in healthy donors. Using immunoSEQ multiplex PCR, the repertoire was profiled, and TCRdb retains in-frame clones only, with some absent. Seen here are fewer than 250,000 clones, 70% to 85% observed once, and the top ten hold approximately 3.8%. The sample consisted of PBMCs. These receptor sequences come from a male donor in good health and CMV-seronegative. Both conserved end residues are part of each CDR3. The D gene is left open where the match is weak. Expanded clones get a size class; other rows say once, few or many, or leave the size out.

j_gene | v_gene | abundance | d_gene | CDR3nt | CDR3aa
TRBJ2-2 | TRBV7-8 | - | - | TGTGCCAGCAGCTGGGGCTGGAACACCGGGGAGCTGTTTTTT | CASSWGWNTGELFF
TRBJ2-7 | TRBV5-1 | - | - | TGCGCCAGCAGCTTGGTCGGGACTCAATCCTACGAGCAGTACTTC | CASSLVGTQSYEQYF
TRBJ1-5 | TRBV27 | - | - | TGTGCCAGCAGTTTAGGCAGGTCTGGTCAGCCCCAGCATTTT | CASSLGRSGQPQHF
TRBJ2-5 | TRBV18 | - | TRBD2 | TGTGCCAGCTCACCAGGACTAGCGGGACAAGAGACCCAGTACTTC | CASSPGLAGQETQYF
TRBJ2-1 | TRBV6-6 | few | - | TGTGCCAGCAGTTACTCGGTAGCGTCCTACAATGAGCAGTTCTTC | CASSYSVASYNEQFF
TRBJ2-3 | TRBV7-3 | - | - | TGTGCCAGCAGCTTATTCAACGGGAGAGGAACAGATACGCAGTATTTT | CASSLFNGRGTDTQYF
TRBJ2-5 | TRBV2 | - | TRBD2 | TGTGCCAGCAGTGGACCTAGCGGGAGGGCCCTTAGAGAGACCCAGTACTTC | CASSGPSGRALRETQYF
TRBJ1-4 | TRBV28 | - | TRBD1 | TGTGCCAGCAGCACCCTACAGGGGTTCAATGAAAAACTGTTTTTT | CASSTLQGFNEKLFF
TRBJ2-7 | TRBV4-2 | - | - | TGTGCCAGCAGCCAAGATCCACAGTCCTACGAGCAGTACTTC | CASSQDPQSYEQYF
TRBJ2-3 | TRBV28 | - | - | TGTGCCAGCAGTCAGGCCCGGGAGAGGACGCAGTATTTT | CASSQARERTQYF
TRBJ2-1 | TRBV19 | - | TRBD2 | TGTGCCAGTAGTGGTAGCGGGGGCTCCTACAATGAGCAGTTCTTC | CASSGSGGSYNEQFF
TRBJ2-2 | TRBV6-5 | - | TRBD1 | TGTGCCAGCAGGGGACAGGGAAGGAACACCGGGGAGCTGTTTTTT | CASRGQGRNTGELFF
TRBJ2-3 | TRBV21-1 | - | - | TGTGCCAGCAGCAAGGCCTGTATCCCAGCGGGGGAAGCAGATACGCAGTATTTT | CASSKACIPAGEADTQYF
TRBJ2-3 | TRBV5-1 | - | TRBD2 | TGCGCCAGCAGCTTAAACACGGGACTAGCGGGAGTCAGCACAGATACGCAGTATTTT | CASSLNTGLAGVSTDTQYF
TRBJ2-7 | TRBV5-1 | - | TRBD2 | TGCGCCAGCAGCTTGACGGCGCGGACTAGCGAGGCGCAGTACTTC | CASSLTARTSEAQYF
TRBJ2-7 | TRBV5-6 | few | - | TGTGCCAGCAGCTTCTCAGGGGACGAGCAGTACTTC | CASSFSGDEQYF
TRBJ2-7 | TRBV5-1 | - | TRBD2 | TGCGCCAGCAGCTCTTTCATGGGACTAGCGGAGACCTACGAGCAGTACTTC | CASSSFMGLAETYEQYF
TRBJ2-3 | TRBV10-2 | once | TRBD1 | TGCGCCAGCAGTTGGACAGGGGGGACAGATACGCAGTATTTT | CASSWTGGTDTQYF
TRBJ2-7 | TRBV19 | - | TRBD1 | TGTGCCAGTAGTAACGACAGGGTTTCTGGGTACGAGCAGTACTTC | CASSNDRVSGYEQYF
TRBJ2-5 | TRBV2 | - | - | TGTGCCAGCAGTGTGGTAGGGAGAAGAGAGACCCAGTACTTC | CASSVVGRRETQYF
TRBJ1-5 | TRBV9 | - | TRBD1 | TGTGCCAGCAGCGAACGGGACAGGACCCCCCAGCATTTT | CASSERDRTPQHF
TRBJ2-7 | TRBV27 | - | TRBD2 | TGTGCCAGCAGACAGCTAGCGGGCCGCATCTACGAGCAGTACTTC | CASRQLAGRIYEQYF
TRBJ2-5 | TRBV29-1 | - | TRBD2 | TGCAGCGTAACTAGCGCGCAAGAGACCCAGTACTTC | CSVTSAQETQYF